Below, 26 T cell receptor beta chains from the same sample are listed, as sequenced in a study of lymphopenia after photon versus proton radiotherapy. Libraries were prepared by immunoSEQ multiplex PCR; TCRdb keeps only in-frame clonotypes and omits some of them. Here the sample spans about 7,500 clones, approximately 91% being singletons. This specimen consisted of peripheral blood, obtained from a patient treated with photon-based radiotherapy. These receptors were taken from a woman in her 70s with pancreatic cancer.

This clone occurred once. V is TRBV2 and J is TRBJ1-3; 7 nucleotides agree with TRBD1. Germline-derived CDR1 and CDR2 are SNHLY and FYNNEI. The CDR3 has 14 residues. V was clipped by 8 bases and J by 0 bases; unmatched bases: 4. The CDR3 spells CASAGGRSGNTIYF. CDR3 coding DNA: TGTGCCAGCGCAGGGGGACGCTCTGGAAACACCATATATTTT.

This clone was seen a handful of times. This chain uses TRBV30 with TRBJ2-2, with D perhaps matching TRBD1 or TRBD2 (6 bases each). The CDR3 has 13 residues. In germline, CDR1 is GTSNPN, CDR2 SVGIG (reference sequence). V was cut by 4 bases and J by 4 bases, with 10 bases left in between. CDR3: CAWMEGGTGELFF. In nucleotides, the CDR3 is TGTGCCTGGATGGAGGGGGGCACCGGGGAGCTGTTTTTT. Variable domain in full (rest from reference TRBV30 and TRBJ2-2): SQTIHQWPATLVQPVGSPLSLECTVEGTSNPNLYWYRQAAGRGLQLLFYSVGIGQISSEVPQNLSASRPQDRQFILSSKKLLLSDSGFYLCAWMEGGTGELFFGEGSRLTVL.

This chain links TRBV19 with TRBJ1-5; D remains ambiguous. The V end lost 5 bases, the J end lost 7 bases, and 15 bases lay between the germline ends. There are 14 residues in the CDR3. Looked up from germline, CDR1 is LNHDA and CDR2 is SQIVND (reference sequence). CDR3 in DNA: TGTGCCAGTAGTGTGACCTACACCGGGCAGCCCCAGCATTTT. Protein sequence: CASSVTYTGQPQHF.

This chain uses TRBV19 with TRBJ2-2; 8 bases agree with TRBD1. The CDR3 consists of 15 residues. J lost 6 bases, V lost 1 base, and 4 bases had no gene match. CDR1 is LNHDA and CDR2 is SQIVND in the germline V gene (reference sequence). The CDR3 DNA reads TGTGCCAGTAGTATAGGGACAGGGATTTCCGGGGAGCTGTTTTTT. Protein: CASSIGTGISGELFF.

The CDR3 DNA sequence: TGTGCCATCAGTGAGTCTATGGTCGGCGGAACCTCCTACAATGAGCAGTTCTTC. This sequence encodes CAISESMVGGTSYNEQFF. The chain carries TRBV10-3 and TRBJ2-1; D remains unclear. Germline CDR1 is ENHRY and CDR2 is SYGVKD. V was shortened by 0 bases and J by 0 bases, with 15 bases between the two germline ends. The length of the CDR3 is 18 residues.

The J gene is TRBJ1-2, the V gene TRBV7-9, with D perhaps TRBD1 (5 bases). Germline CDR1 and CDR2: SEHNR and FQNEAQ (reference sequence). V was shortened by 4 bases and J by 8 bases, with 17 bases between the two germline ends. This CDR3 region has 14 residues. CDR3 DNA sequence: TGTGCCAGCAGCTCGAGTGGGGGGTTTGAGGGCTACACCTTC. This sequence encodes CASSSSGGFEGYTF.

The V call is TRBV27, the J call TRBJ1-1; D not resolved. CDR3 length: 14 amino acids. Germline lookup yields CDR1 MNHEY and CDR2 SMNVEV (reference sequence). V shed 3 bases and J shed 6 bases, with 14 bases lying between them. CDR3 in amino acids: CASSFNLKKSEAFF. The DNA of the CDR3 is TGTGCCAGCAGTTTTAACCTCAAGAAATCTGAAGCTTTCTTT.

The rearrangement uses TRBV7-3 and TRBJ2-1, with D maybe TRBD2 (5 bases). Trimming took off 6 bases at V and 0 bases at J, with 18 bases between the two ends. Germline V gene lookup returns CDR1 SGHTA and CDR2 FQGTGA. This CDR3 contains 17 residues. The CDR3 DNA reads TGTGCCAGCAGAAATAGTATGGACTCGCGCTCCTACAATGAGCAGTTCTTC. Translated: CASRNSMDSRSYNEQFF.

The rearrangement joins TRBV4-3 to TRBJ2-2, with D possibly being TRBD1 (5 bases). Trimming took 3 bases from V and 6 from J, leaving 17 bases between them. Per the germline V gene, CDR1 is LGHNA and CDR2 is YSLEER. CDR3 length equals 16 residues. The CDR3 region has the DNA TGCGCCAGCAGCCAGGAGCCGGGCCCCAGGGCCGGGGAGCTGTTTTTT. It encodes CASSQEPGPRAGELFF.

The CDR3 is CASSKALGRGETQYF. For the CDR3, the DNA is TGTGCCAGCAGCAAAGCTTTAGGCCGAGGAGAGACCCAGTACTTC. The chain links TRBV21-1 to TRBJ2-5; TRBD2 is the table's D call and was not checked against the DNA. TRBV21-1 is a documented pseudogene. The CDR3 has 15 amino acids.

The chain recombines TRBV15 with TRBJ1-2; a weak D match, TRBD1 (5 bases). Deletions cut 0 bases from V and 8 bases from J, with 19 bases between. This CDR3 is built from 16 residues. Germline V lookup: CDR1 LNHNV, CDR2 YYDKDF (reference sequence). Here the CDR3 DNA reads TGTGCCACCAGCAGAGAGGGAGACAGCCCGTGGTACGGCTACACCTTC. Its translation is CATSREGDSPWYGYTF.

The CDR3 nucleotides are TGTGCCAGCAGCGTAGCGGGCGGAGGAAACACCATATATTTT. Translation: CASSVAGGGNTIYF. The chain joins TRBV9 to TRBJ1-3; D is undetermined. This CDR3 contains 14 residues. V lost 0 bases and J lost 4, with 8 bases in between. Germline loops: CDR1 SGDLS, CDR2 YYNGEE.

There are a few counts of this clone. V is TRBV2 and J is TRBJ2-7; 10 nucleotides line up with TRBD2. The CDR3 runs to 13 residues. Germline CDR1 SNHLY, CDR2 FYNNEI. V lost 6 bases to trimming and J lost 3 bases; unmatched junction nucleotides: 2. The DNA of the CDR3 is TGTGCCAGCAGGGGGACTAGCGTCTACGAGCAGTACTTC. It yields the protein CASRGTSVYEQYF.

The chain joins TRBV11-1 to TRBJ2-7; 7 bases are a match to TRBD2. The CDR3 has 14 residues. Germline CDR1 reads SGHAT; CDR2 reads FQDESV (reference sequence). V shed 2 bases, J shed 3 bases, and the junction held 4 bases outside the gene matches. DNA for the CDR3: TGTGCCAGCAGCTTAACCACTAGCGACTACGAGCAGTACTTC. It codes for CASSLTTSDYEQYF.

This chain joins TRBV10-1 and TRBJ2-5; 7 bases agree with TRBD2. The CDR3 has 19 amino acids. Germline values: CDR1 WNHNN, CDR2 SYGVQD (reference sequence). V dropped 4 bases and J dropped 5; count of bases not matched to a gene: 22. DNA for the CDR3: TGCGCCAGCAGTGGGCTAGCGGCCATTAGTTCCCCAACGTGGGAGACCCAGTACTTC. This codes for CASSGLAAISSPTWETQYF.

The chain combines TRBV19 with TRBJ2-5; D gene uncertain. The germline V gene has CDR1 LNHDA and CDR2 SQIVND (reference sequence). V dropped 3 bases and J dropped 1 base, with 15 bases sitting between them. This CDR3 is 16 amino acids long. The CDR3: CASSIPGSWGQETQYF. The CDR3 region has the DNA TGTGCCAGTAGTATTCCTGGTTCTTGGGGCCAAGAGACCCAGTACTTC. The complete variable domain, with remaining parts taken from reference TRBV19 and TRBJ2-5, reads DGGITQSPKYLFRKEGQNVTLSCEQNLNHDAMYWYRQDPGQGLRLIYYSQIVNDFQKGDIAEGYSVSREKKESFPLTVTSAQKNPTAFYLCASSIPGSWGQETQYFGPGTRLLVL.

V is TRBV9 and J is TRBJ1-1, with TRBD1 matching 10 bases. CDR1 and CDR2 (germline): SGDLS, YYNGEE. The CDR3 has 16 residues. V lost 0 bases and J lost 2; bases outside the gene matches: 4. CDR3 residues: CASSVGPTGGNTEAFF. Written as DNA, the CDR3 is TGTGCCAGCAGCGTAGGTCCGACAGGGGGCAACACTGAAGCTTTCTTT.

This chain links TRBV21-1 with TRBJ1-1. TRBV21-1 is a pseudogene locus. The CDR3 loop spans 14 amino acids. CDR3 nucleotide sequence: TGTGCCAGTCCTCTGGGGAGGGCGAGCACTGAAGCTTTCTTT. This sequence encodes CASPLGRASTEAFF.

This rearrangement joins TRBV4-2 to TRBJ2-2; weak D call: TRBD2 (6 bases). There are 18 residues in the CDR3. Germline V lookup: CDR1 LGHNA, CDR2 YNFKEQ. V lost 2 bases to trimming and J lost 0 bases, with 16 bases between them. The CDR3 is CASSQFGGGNANTGELFF. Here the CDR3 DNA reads TGTGCCAGCAGCCAATTTGGCGGAGGGAACGCGAACACCGGGGAGCTGTTTTTT.

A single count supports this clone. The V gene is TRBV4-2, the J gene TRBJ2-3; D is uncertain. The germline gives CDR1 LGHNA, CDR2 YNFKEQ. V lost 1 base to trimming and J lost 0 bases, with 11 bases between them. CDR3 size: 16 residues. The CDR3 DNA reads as TGTGCCAGCAGCCAAGCCGCGATGCGAAGCACAGATACGCAGTATTTT. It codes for CASSQAAMRSTDTQYF.

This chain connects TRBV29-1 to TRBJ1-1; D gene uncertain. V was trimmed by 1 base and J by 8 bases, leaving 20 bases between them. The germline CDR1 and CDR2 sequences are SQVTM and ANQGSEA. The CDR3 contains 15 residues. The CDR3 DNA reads TGCAGCGTTGAAGGGGAGGACGTTATTTCACGGGAAGCTTTCTTT. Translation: CSVEGEDVISREAFF.

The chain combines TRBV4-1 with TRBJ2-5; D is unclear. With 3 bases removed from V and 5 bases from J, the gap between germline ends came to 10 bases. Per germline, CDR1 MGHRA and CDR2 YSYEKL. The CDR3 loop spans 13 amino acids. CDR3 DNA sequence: TGCGCCAGCAGCCACTCTGACGGCGAGACCCAGTACTTC. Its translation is CASSHSDGETQYF.

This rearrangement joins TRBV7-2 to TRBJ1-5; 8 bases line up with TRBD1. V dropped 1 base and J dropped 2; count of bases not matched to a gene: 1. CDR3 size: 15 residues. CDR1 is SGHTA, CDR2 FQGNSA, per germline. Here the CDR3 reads CASSLDRGGNQPQHF. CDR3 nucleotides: TGTGCCAGCAGCTTAGACAGGGGGGGCAATCAGCCCCAGCATTTT.

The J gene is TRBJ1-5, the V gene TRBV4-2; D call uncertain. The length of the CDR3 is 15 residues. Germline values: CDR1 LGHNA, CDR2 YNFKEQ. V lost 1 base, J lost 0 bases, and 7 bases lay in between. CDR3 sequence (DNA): TGTGCCAGCAGCCAAGGGCTTTATAGCAATCAGCCCCAGCATTTT. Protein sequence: CASSQGLYSNQPQHF.

CDR3 residues: CASSQPGLAGAGYEQYF. The DNA for the CDR3 is TGCGCCAGCAGTCAACCGGGACTAGCGGGAGCTGGCTACGAGCAGTACTTC. The rearrangement joins TRBV23-1 to TRBJ2-7, with 14 bases aligning to TRBD2. TRBV23-1 is given ORF status, its function remaining uncertain. The CDR3 has 17 residues. The V gene end was trimmed by 2 bases and the J gene end by 3 bases; junction bases not matched to a gene: 6.

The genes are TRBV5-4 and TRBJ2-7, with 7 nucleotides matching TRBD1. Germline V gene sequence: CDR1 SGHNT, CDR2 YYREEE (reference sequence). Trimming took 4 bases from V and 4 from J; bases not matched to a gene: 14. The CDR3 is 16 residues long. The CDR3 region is CASSPNTGQASYEQYF. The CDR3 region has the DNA TGTGCCAGCAGCCCCAACACAGGACAGGCTAGTTACGAGCAGTACTTC.